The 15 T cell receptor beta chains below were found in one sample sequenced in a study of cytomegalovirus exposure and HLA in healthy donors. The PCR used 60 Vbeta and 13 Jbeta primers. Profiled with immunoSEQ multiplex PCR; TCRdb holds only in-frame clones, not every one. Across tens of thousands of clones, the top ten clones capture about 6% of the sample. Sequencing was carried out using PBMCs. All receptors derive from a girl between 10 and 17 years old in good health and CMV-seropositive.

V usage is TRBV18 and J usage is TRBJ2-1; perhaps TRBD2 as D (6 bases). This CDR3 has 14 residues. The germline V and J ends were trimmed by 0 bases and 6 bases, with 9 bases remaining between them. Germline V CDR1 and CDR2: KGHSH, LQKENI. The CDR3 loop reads CASSPPGLSNEQFF. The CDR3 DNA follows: TGTGCCAGCTCACCACCGGGACTCAGCAATGAGCAGTTCTTC.

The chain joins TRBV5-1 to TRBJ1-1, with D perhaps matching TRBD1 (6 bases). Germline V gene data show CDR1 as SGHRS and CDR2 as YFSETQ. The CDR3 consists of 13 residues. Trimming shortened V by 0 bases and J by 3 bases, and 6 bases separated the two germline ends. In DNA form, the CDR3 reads TGCGCCAGCAGCTTGGACAGGGACACTGAAGCTTTCTTT. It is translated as CASSLDRDTEAFF.

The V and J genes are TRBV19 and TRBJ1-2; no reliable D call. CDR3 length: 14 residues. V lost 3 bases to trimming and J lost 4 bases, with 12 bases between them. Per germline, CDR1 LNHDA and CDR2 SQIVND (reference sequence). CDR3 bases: TGTGCCAGTAGTATTCCCCCGGGAGGCTATGGCTACACCTTC. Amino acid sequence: CASSIPPGGYGYTF. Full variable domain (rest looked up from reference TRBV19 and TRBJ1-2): DGGITQSPKYLFRKEGQNVTLSCEQNLNHDAMYWYRQDPGQGLRLIYYSQIVNDFQKGDIAEGYSVSREKKESFPLTVTSAQKNPTAFYLCASSIPPGGYGYTFGSGTRLTVV.

The CDR3: CASSPNLGGGEQYF. DNA for the CDR3: TGTGCCAGCTCACCCAATTTAGGGGGCGGCGAGCAGTACTTC. This chain links TRBV18 with TRBJ2-7, with 7 bases aligning to TRBD1. This CDR3 is 14 amino acids long. Germline V CDR1 and CDR2: KGHSH, LQKENI. V shed 3 bases and J 6 bases; nucleotides not matched to a gene: 8.

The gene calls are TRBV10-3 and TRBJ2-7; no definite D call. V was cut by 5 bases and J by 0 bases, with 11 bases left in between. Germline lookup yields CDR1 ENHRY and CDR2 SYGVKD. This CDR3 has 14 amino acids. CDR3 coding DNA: TGTGCCATCAGTCCAGCCTTGGGCTCCTACGAGCAGTACGTC. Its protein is CAISPALGSYEQYV.

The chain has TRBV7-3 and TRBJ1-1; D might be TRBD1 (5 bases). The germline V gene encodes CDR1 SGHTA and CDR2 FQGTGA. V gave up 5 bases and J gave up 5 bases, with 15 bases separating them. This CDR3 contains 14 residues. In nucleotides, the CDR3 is TGTGCCAGCAGCCTAAGCACCGGGGGAACTGAAGCTTTCTTT. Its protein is CASSLSTGGTEAFF.

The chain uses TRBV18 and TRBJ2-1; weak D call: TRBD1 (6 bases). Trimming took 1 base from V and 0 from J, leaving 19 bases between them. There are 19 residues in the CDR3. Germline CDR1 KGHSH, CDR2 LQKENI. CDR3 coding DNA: TGTGCCAGCTCACCACTTGGACAGCTTACCCTTTTCTCCTACAATGAGCAGTTCTTC. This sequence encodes CASSPLGQLTLFSYNEQFF.

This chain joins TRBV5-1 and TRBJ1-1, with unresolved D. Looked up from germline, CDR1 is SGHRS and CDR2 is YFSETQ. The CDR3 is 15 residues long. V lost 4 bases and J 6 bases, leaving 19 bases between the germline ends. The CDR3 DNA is TGCGCCAGCAGCCTCACCGCGGGCAATATCGCTGAAGCTTTCTTT. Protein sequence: CASSLTAGNIAEAFF. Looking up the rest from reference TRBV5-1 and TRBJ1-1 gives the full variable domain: KAGVTQTPRYLIKTRGQQVTLSCSPISGHRSVSWYQQTPGQGLQFLFEYFSETQRNKGNFPGRFSGRQFSNSRSEMNVSTLELGDSALYLCASSLTAGNIAEAFFGQGTRLTVV.

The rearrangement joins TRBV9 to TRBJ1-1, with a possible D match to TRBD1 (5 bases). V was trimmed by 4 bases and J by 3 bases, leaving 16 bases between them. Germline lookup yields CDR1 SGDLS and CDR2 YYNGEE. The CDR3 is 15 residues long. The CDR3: CASSPRVGRDTEAFF. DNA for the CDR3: TGTGCCAGCAGCCCTAGGGTTGGCAGGGACACTGAAGCTTTCTTT.

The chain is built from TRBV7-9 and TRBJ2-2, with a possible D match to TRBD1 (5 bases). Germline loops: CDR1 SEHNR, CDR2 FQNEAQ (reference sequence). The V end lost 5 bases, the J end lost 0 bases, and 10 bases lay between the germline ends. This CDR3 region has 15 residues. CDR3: CASSPQTANTGELFF. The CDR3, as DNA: TGTGCCAGCAGCCCCCAGACAGCGAACACCGGGGAGCTGTTTTTT.

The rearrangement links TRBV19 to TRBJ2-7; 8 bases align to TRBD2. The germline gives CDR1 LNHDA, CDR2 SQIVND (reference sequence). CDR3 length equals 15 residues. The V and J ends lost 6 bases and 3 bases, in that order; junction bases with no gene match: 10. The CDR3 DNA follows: TGTGCCAGTAGCCCGTCGGGGGGGGCGAACTACGAGCAGTACTTC. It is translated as CASSPSGGANYEQYF. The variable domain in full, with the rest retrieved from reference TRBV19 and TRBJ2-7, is DGGITQSPKYLFRKEGQNVTLSCEQNLNHDAMYWYRQDPGQGLRLIYYSQIVNDFQKGDIAEGYSVSREKKESFPLTVTSAQKNPTAFYLCASSPSGGANYEQYFGPGTRLTVT.

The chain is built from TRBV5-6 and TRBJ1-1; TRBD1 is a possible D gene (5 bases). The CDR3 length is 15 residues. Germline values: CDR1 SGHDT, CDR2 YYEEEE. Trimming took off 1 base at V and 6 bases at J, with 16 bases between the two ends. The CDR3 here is CASSLFAEGIAEAFF. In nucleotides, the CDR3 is TGTGCCAGCAGCTTGTTTGCGGAGGGGATCGCTGAAGCTTTCTTT.

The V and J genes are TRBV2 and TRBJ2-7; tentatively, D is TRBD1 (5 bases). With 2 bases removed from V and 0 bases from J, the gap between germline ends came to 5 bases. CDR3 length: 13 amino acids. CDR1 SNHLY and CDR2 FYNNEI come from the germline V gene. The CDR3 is CASSEQGSYEQYF. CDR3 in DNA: TGTGCCAGCAGTGAACAGGGCTCCTACGAGCAGTACTTC.

The CDR3 DNA follows: TGTGCCTGGATGCCATTGACAGGGCGCGGCTATGGCTACACCTTC. It translates to CAWMPLTGRGYGYTF. The V gene is TRBV30, the J gene TRBJ1-2; 7 bases map to TRBD1. The V gene's germline CDR1 is GTSNPN and CDR2 SVGIG (reference sequence). Losses at the gene ends were 4 bases for V and 4 bases for J; bases not matched to a gene: 12. The CDR3 consists of 15 residues.

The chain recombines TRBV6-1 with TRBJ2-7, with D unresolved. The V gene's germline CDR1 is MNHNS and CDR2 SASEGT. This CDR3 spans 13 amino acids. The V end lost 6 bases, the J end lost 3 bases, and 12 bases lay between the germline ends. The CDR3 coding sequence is TGTGCCAGCAGAGACCCCCCGGGCTACGAGCAGTACTTC. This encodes CASRDPPGYEQYF.